What follows describes a single T cell receptor beta chain. Repertoires were generated with immunoSEQ multiplex PCR, while TCRdb's copy carries only in-frame clones and drops some. This table has approximately 63,000 clones, 86% appearing once. This sample stems from a study of blood T cell repertoires in COVID-19. About the research overall: Spain, Italy and the United States supplied samples that represented acute and convalescent COVID-19.

In germline, CDR1 is SGHNT, CDR2 YYREEE (reference sequence). The CDR3 extends over 16 amino acids. The V segment lost 3 bases and the J segment 0 bases; nucleotides outside the gene matches: 7. Sequencing was done on a sample of peripheral blood. This receptor was taken from a woman of 80 years or more with acute or convalescent COVID-19. V gene TRBV5-4 combines with J gene TRBJ2-7, with 9 positions matching TRBD1. CDR3 loop: CASSSKTGGSSYEQYF. CDR3 sequence (DNA): TGTGCCAGCAGCTCGAAGACAGGGGGAAGCTCCTACGAGCAGTACTTC.